This T cell receptor beta chain was sequenced for a study of CD8 T cells in ankylosing spondylitis. This clonotype was recorded at least ten times. Quantitative 5'-RACE was performed with molecular barcodes, and it yielded the TCR beta libraries. TCRdb called the 5' RACE reads again in MiXCR, with one record for every CDR3 protein. Counted here are 250,000 or so distinct CDR3 sequences, roughly 10% occurring once; the ten biggest clones make up under 7%. V lost 6 bases to trimming and J lost 3 bases; unmatched junction nucleotides: 12. The V gene's germline CDR1 is SGHDN and CDR2 FVKESK. The CDR3 spans 16 residues.

The chain carries TRBV14 and TRBJ2-7; 9 nucleotides align to TRBD1. Sequenced: blood, either unsorted or a sorted T cell fraction (not recorded which). This TCR was sampled from a male donor with ankylosing spondylitis or in good health (not recorded which). The CDR3 region has the DNA TGTGCCAGCAGTCAAACCGGGACAGGGATTTTCTACGAGCAGTACTTC. This codes for CASSQTGTGIFYEQYF.